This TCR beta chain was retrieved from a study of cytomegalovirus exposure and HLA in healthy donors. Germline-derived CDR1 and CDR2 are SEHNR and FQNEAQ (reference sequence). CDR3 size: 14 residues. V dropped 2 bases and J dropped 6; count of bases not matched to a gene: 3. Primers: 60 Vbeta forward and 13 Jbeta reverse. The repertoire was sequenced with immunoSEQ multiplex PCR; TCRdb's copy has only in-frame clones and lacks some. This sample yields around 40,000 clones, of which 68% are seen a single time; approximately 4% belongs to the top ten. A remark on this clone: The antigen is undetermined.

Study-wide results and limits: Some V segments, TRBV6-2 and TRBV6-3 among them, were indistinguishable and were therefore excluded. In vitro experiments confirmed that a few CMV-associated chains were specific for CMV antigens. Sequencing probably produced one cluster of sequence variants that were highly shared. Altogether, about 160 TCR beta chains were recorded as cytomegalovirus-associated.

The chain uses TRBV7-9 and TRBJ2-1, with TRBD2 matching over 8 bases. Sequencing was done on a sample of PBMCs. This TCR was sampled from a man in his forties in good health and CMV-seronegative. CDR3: CASSLPGGPNEQFF. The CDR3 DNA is TGTGCCAGCAGCTTACCGGGGGGGCCCAATGAGCAGTTCTTC.